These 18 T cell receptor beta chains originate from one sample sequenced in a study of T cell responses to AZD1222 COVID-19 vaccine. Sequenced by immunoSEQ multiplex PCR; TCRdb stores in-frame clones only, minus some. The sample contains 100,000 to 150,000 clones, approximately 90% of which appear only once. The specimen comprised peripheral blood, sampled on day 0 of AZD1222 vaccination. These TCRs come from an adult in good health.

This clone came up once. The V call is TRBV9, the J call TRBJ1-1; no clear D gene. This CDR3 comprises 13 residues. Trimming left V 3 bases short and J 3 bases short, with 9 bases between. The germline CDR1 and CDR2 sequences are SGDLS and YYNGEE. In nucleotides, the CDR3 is TGTGCCAGCAGCGCCTCACAGTACACTGAAGCTTTCTTT. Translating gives CASSASQYTEAFF.

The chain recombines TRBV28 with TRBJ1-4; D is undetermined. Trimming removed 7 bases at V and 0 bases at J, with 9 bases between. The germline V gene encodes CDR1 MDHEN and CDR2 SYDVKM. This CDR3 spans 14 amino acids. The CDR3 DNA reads TGTGCCAGCATAGGAGGAGCAACTAATGAAAAACTGTTTTTT. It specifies CASIGGATNEKLFF.

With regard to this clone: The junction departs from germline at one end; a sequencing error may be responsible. CDR3 in DNA: TGTGCTAGCAGCTTAGCCTGGACAGGGGAAGAGACCCAGTACTTC. Amino acid sequence: CASSLAWTGEETQYF. The chain is built from TRBV7-7 and TRBJ2-5; 9 bases line up with TRBD1. This CDR3 has 15 residues. From germline, CDR1 is SSHAT and CDR2 FNYEAQ (reference sequence).

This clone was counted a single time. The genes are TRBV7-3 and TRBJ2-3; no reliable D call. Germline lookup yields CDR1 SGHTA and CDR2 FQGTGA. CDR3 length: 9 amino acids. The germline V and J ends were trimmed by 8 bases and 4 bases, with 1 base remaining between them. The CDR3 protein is CASADTQYF. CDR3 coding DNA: TGTGCCAGCGCAGATACGCAGTATTTT.

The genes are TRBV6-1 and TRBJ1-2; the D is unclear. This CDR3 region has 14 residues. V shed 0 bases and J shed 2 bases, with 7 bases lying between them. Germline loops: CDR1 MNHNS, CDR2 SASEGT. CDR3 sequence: CASSEAGRNYGYTF. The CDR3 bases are TGTGCCAGCAGTGAAGCCGGCAGAAACTATGGCTACACCTTC.

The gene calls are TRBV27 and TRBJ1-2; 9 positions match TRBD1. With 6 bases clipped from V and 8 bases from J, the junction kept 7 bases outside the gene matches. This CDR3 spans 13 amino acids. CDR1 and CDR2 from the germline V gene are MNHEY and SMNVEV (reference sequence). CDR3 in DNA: TGTGCCAGCAGGGTACAGGGGGCGGGGGGCTACACCTTC. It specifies CASRVQGAGGYTF.

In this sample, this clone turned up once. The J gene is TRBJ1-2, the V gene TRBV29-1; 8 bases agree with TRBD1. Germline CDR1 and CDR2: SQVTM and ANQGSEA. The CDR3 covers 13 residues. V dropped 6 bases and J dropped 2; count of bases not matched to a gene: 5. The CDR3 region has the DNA TGCAGCGTCCACCGGGACAGGAACTATGGCTACACCTTC. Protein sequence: CSVHRDRNYGYTF.

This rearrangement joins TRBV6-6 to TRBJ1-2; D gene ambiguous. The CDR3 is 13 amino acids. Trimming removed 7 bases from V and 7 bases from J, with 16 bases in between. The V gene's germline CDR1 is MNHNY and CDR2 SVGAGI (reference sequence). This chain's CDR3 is CASNAVGPGGYTF. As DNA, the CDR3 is TGTGCCAGCAATGCGGTTGGTCCGGGTGGCTACACCTTC.

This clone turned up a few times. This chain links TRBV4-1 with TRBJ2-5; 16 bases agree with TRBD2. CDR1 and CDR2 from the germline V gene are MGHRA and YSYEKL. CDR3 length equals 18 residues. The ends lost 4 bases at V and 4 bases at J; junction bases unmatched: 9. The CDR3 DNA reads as TGCGCCAGCAGCCGAGGGACTAGCGGGAGGGCCAATGTAGAGACCCAGTACTTC. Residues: CASSRGTSGRANVETQYF.

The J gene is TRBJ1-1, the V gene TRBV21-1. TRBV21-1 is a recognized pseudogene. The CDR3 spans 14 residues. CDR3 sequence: CASSKRPESTEAFF. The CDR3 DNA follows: TGTGCCAGCAGCAAACGGCCTGAGAGCACTGAAGCTTTCTTT.

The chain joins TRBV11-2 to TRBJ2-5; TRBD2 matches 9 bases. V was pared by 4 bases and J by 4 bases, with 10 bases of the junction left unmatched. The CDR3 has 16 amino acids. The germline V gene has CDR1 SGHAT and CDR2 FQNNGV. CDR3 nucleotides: TGTGCCAGCAGCTCGCCGATGGCGGGGGGGCGAGAGACCCAGTACTTC. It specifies CASSSPMAGGRETQYF.

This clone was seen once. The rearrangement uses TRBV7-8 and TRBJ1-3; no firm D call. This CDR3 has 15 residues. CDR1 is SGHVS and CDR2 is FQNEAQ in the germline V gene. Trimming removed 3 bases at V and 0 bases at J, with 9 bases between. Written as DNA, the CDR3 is TGTGCCAGCAGCTTTGCTCGGGGCTCTGGAAACACCATATATTTT. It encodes CASSFARGSGNTIYF. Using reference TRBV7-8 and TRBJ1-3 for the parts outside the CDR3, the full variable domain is GAGVSQSPRYKVAKRGQDVALRCDPISGHVSLFWYQQALGQGPEFLTYFQNEAQLDKSGLPSDRFFAERPEGSVSTLKIQRTQQEDSAVYLCASSFARGSGNTIYFGEGSWLTVV.

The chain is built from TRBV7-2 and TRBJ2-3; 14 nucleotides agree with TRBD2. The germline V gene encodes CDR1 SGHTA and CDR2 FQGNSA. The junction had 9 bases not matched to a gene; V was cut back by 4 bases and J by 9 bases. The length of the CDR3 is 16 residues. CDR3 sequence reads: CASSYRTSGGSLTQYF. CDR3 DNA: TGTGCCAGCAGCTACCGGACTAGCGGGGGGTCTCTAACGCAGTATTTT.

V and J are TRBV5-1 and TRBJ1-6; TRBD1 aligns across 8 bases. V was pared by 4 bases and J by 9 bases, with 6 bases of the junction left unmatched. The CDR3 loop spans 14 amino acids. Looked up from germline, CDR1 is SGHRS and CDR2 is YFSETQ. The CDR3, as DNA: TGCGCCAGCAGCCTCGGACAGGGTACTTCACCCCTCCACTTT. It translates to CASSLGQGTSPLHF.

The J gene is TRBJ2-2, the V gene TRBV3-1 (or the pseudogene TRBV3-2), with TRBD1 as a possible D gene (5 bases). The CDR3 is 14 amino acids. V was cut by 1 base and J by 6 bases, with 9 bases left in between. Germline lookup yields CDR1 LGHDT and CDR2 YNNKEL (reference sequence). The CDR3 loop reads CASSQGRVAGELFF. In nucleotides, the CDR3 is TGTGCCAGCAGCCAAGGCAGGGTAGCCGGGGAGCTGTTTTTT.

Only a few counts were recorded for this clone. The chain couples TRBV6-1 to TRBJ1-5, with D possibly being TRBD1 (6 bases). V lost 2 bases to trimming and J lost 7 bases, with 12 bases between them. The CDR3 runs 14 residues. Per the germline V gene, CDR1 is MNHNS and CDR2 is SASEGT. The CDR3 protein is CASSEWGAGQPQHF. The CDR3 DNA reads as TGTGCCAGCAGTGAATGGGGGGCTGGGCAGCCCCAGCATTTT.

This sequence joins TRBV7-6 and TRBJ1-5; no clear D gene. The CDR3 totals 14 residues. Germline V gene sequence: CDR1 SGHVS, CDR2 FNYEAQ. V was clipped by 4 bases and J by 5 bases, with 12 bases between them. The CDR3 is CASSSGSRDQPQHF. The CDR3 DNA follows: TGTGCCAGCAGCTCCGGGAGTCGTGATCAGCCCCAGCATTTT.

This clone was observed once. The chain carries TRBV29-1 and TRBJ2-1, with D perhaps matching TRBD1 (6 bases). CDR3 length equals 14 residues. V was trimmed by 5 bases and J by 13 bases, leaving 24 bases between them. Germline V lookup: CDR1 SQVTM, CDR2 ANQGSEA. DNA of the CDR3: TGCAGCGTTTCCCGGTCGGGACAAATCATTGAACAGTTCTTC. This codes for CSVSRSGQIIEQFF.